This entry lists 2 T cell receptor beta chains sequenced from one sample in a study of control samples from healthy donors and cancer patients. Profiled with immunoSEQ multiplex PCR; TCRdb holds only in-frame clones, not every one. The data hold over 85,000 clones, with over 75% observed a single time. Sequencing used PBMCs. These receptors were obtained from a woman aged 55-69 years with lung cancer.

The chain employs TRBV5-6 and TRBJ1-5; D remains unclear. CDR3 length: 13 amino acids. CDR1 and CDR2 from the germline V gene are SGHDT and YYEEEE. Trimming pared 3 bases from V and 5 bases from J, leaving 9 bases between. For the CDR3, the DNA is TGTGCCAGCAGCTCGAGTCCTGATCAGCCCCAGCATTTT. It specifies CASSSSPDQPQHF. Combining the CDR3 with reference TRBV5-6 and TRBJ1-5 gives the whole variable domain DAGVTQSPTHLIKTRGQQVTLRCSPKSGHDTVSWYQQALGQGPQFIFQYYEEEERQRGNFPDRFSGHQFPNYSSELNVNALLLGDSALYLCASSSSPDQPQHFGDGTRLSIL.

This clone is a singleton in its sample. CDR3 sequence reads: CASSYGTVNTEAFF. CDR3 bases: TGTGCCAGCAGTTACGGGACAGTGAACACTGAAGCTTTCTTT. This chain joins TRBV6-6 and TRBJ1-1; 7 nucleotides line up with TRBD1. The germline V gene encodes CDR1 MNHNY and CDR2 SVGAGI (reference sequence). The length of the CDR3 is 14 residues. V lost 2 bases, J lost 0 bases, and 0 bases stayed unmatched.